Following are 9 T cell receptor beta chains from one sample sequenced in a study of CD8+CD57+ T cells in acquired aplastic anemia. It was genomic DNA that served as the template for profiling TCR beta VDJ and CDR3. MiXCR, applied by TCRdb to the reads, yields one record per CDR3 protein. The data show about 190,000 distinct CDR3 sequences, roughly half seen once. Sequenced: sorted CD4+, CD8+, or CD8+CD57+ T cells (not recorded which) from PBMCs. These receptors were taken from a human donor in good health, serving as a control.

The V call is TRBV7-3, the J call TRBJ2-5; 7 bases align to TRBD1. This CDR3 has 11 residues. Trimming at V came to 2 bases and at J to 9 bases, leaving 0 bases not matched to a gene. CDR1 is SGHTA and CDR2 is FQGTGA in the germline V gene. The CDR3 coding sequence is TGTGCCAGCAGCTTAGGGACAGCCCAGTACTTC. Translated: CASSLGTAQYF.

In its sample, this clonotype was seen once. V and J are TRBV10-3 and TRBJ1-1; possibly TRBD1 for D (6 bases). The germline gives CDR1 ENHRY, CDR2 SYGVKD. Between the trimmed V and J ends, which lost 3 bases and 3 bases, there was a span of 11 bases. The CDR3 contains 14 residues. The chain's CDR3 is CAISERGGDTEAFF. CDR3 nucleotide sequence: TGTGCCATCAGTGAACGAGGGGGAGACACTGAAGCTTTCTTT.

The chain couples TRBV25-1 to TRBJ1-3; D is ambiguous. The length of the CDR3 is 13 residues. V dropped 9 bases and J dropped 0 bases, with 9 bases sitting between them. Looked up from germline, CDR1 is MGHDK and CDR2 is SYGVNS. This chain's CDR3 is CASGNDSGNTIYF. The CDR3 region has the DNA TGTGCCAGTGGTAACGACTCTGGAAACACCATATATTTT.

This clonotype was seen ten or more times. This chain links TRBV6-2 or TRBV6-3 with TRBJ2-7; unclear D gene. With 6 bases removed from V and 0 bases from J, the gap between germline ends came to 9 bases. The CDR3 consists of 13 residues. The germline CDR1 and CDR2 sequences are MNHEY and SVGEGT. The CDR3 bases are TGTGCCAGCAGGGGATTTTCCTCCTACGAGCAGTACTTC. Its translation is CASRGFSSYEQYF.

This chain joins TRBV5-1 and TRBJ2-7; 12 bases agree with TRBD2. The CDR3 is 17 residues long. Germline CDR1 is SGHRS and CDR2 is YFSETQ. Trimming removed 1 base from V and 0 bases from J; junction bases left unmatched: 5. CDR3 sequence reads: CASSLTSGGHSSYEQYF. Written as DNA, the CDR3 is TGCGCCAGCAGCTTGACTAGCGGGGGGCATAGCTCCTACGAGCAGTACTTC.

V is TRBV19 and J is TRBJ1-1; 7 nucleotides line up with TRBD1. CDR1 is LNHDA, CDR2 SQIVND, per germline (reference sequence). The CDR3 covers 15 residues. The ends lost 5 bases at V and 4 bases at J; junction bases unmatched: 10. The CDR3 nucleotides read TGTGCCAGTAGTGACTCAGGGGGTGGAGGCACTGAAGCTTTCTTT. Amino acids: CASSDSGGGGTEAFF.

This clonotype occurred many times. The chain joins TRBV7-9 to TRBJ2-7; D unresolved. The CDR3 loop spans 12 amino acids. Germline V CDR1 and CDR2: SEHNR, FQNEAQ (reference sequence). The V end was cut by 6 bases, the J end by 1 base, with 7 bases between. CDR3 in amino acids: CASSLSSYEQYF. As DNA, the CDR3 is TGTGCCAGCAGTTTATCTTCCTACGAGCAGTACTTC.

The chain recombines TRBV11-2 with TRBJ2-3; 7 bases line up with TRBD2. This CDR3 is 16 amino acids long. Germline CDR1 SGHAT, CDR2 FQNNGV. With 2 bases clipped from V and 4 bases from J, the junction kept 9 bases outside the gene matches. The CDR3 bases are TGTGCCAGCAGCTTAACGGGACTACTGGGGGCAGATACGCAGTATTTT. This sequence encodes CASSLTGLLGADTQYF.

The chain couples TRBV7-2 to TRBJ2-3; 7 positions agree with TRBD2. This CDR3 is built from 14 residues. The V gene end was trimmed by 4 bases and the J gene end by 4 bases; junction bases not matched to a gene: 5. The germline gives CDR1 SGHTA, CDR2 FQGNSA. CDR3 sequence: CASSWRTSSDTQYF. In DNA form, the CDR3 reads TGTGCCAGCAGCTGGCGGACTAGTTCAGATACGCAGTATTTT.